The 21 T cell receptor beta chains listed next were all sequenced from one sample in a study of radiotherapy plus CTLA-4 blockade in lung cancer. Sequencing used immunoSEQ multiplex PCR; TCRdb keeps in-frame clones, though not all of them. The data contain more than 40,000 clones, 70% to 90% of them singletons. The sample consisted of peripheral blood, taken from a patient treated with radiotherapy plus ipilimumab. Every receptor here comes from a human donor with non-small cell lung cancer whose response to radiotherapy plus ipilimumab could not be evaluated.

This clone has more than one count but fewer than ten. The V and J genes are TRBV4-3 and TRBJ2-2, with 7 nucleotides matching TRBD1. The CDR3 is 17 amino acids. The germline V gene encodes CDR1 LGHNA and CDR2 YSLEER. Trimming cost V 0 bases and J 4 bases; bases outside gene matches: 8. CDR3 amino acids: CASSQDLGTASTGELFF. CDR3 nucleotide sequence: TGCGCCAGCAGCCAAGACCTAGGGACAGCGAGCACCGGGGAGCTGTTTTTT.

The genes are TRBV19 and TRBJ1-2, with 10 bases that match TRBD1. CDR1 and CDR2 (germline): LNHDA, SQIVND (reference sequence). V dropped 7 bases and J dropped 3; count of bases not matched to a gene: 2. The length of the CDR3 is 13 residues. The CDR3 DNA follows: TGTGCCAGTAAGGACAGGGGGTACTATGGCTACACCTTC. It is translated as CASKDRGYYGYTF.

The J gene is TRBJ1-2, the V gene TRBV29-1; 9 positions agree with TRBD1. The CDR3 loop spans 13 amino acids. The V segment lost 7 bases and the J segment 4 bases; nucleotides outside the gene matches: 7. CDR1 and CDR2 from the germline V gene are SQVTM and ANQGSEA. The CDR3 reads CSGGQGSGYGYTF. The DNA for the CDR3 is TGCAGCGGCGGACAGGGGTCGGGCTATGGCTACACCTTC. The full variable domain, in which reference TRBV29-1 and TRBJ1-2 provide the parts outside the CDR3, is SAVISQKPSRDICQRGTSLTIQCQVDSQVTMMFWYRQQPGQSLTLIATANQGSEATYESGFVIDKFPISRPNLTFSTLTVSNMSPEDSSIYLCSGGQGSGYGYTFGSGTRLTVV.

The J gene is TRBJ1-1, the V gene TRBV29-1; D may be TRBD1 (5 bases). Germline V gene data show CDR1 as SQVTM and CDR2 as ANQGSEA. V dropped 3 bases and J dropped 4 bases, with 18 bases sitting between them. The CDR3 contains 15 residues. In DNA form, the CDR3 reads TGCAGCGTTGATTCTGTCCAGGGAATGGGCACTGAAGCTTTCTTT. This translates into CSVDSVQGMGTEAFF. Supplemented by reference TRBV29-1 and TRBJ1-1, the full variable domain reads SAVISQKPSRDICQRGTSLTIQCQVDSQVTMMFWYRQQPGQSLTLIATANQGSEATYESGFVIDKFPISRPNLTFSTLTVSNMSPEDSSIYLCSVDSVQGMGTEAFFGQGTRLTVV.

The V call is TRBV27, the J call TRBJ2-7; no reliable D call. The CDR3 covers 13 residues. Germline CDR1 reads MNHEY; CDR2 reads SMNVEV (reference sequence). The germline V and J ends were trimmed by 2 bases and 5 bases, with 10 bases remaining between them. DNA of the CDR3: TGTGCCAGCAGTTTAGGATTGGGCGACGAGCAGTACTTC. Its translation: CASSLGLGDEQYF.

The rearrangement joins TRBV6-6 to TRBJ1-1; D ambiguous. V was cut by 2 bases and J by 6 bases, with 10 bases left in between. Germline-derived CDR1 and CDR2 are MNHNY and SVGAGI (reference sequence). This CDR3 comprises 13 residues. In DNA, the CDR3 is TGTGCCAGCAGTTACGCGGGAGCCCCTGAAGCTTTCTTT. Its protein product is CASSYAGAPEAFF.

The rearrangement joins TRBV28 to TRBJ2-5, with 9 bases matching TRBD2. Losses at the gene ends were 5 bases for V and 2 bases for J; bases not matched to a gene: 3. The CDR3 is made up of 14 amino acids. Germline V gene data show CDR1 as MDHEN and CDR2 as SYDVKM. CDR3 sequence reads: CASSILAGQETQYF. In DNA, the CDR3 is TGTGCCAGCAGTATCCTAGCGGGACAAGAGACCCAGTACTTC.

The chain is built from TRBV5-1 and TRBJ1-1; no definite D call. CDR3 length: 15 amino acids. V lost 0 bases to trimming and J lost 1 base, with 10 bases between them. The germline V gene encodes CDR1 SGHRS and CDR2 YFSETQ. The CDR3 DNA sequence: TGCGCCAGCAGCTTGGAAGTTGGGCGGAACACTGAAGCTTTCTTT. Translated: CASSLEVGRNTEAFF.

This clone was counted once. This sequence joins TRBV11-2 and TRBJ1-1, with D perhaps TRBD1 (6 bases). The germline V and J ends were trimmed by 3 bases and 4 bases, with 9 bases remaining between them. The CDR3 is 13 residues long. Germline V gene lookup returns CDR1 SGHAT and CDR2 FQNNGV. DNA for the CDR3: TGTGCCAGCAGCTTCCAAGGGGGCACTGAAGCTTTCTTT. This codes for CASSFQGGTEAFF.

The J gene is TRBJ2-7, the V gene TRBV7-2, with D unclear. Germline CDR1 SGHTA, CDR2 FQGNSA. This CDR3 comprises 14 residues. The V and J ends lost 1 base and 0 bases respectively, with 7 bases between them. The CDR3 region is CASSLDGYSYEQYF. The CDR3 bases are TGTGCCAGCAGCTTAGACGGGTACTCCTACGAGCAGTACTTC. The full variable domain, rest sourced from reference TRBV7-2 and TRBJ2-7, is GAGVSQSPSNKVTEKGKDVELRCDPISGHTALYWYRQSLGQGLEFLIYFQGNSAPDKSGLPSDRFSAERTGGSVSTLTIQRTQQEDSAVYLCASSLDGYSYEQYFGPGTRLTVT.

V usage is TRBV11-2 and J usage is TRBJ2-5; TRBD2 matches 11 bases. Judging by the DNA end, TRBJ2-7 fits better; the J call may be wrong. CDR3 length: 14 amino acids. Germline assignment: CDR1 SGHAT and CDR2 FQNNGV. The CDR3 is CASSDSSGGYEQYF. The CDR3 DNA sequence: TGTGCCAGCAGCGACTCTAGCGGGGGGTACGAGCAGTACTTC.

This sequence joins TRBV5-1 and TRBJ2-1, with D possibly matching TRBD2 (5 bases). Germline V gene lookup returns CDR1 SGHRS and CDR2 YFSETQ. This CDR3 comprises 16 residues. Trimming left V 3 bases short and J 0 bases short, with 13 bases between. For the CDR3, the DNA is TGCGCCAGCAGCTGGGCTAGCTCGAGCTCCTACAATGAGCAGTTCTTC. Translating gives CASSWASSSSYNEQFF.

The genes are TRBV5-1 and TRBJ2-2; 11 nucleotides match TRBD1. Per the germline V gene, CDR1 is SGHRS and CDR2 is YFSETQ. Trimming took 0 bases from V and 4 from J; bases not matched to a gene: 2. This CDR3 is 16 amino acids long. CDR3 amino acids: CASSLAGTGGTGELFF. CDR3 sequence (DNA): TGCGCCAGCAGCTTGGCCGGGACAGGGGGCACCGGGGAGCTGTTTTTT.

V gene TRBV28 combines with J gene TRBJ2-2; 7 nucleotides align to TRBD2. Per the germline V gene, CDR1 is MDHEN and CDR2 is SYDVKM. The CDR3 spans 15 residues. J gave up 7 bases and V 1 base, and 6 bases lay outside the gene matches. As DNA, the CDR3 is TGTGCCAGCAGTTTATTACGGGAGGTGGGCGGGGAGCTGTTTTTT. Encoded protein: CASSLLREVGGELFF.

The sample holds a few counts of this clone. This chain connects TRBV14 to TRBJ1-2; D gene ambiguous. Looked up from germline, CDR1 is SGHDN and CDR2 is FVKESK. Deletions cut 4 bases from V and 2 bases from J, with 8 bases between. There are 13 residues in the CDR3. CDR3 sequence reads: CASSPGLNYGYTF. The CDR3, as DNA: TGTGCCAGCAGCCCTGGACTGAACTATGGCTACACCTTC.

The CDR3 sequence: CASSIRGQGSSGANVLTF. CDR3 nucleotide sequence: TGTGCCAGTAGTATAAGGGGACAGGGTTCCTCTGGGGCCAACGTCCTGACTTTC. The rearrangement links TRBV19 to TRBJ2-6; TRBD1 matches 9 bases. The CDR3 sequence is 18 residues long. The germline V gene has CDR1 LNHDA and CDR2 SQIVND (reference sequence). V lost 2 bases and J lost 0; bases outside the gene matches: 5.

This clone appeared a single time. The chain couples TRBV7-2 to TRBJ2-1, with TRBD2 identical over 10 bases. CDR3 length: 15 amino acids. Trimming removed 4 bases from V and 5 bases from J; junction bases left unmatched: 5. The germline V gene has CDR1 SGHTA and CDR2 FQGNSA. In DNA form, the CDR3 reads TGTGCCAGCAGCTCCTTAGCGGGAGGTAACAATGAGCAGTTCTTC. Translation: CASSSLAGGNNEQFF.

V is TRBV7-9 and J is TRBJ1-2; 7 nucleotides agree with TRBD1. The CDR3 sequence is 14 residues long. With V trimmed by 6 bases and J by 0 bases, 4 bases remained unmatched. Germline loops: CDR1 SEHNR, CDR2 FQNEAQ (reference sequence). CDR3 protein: CASRRQGTNYGYTF. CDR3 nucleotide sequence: TGTGCCAGCAGACGACAGGGAACTAACTATGGCTACACCTTC.

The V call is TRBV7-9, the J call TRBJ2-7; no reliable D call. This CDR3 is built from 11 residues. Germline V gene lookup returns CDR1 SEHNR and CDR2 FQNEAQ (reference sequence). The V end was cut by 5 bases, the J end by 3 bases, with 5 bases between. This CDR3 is CASSPFYEQYF. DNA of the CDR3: TGTGCCAGCAGCCCCTTCTACGAGCAGTACTTC.

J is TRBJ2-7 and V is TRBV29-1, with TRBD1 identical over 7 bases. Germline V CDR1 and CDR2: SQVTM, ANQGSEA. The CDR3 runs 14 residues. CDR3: CSVRDRTFSYEQYF. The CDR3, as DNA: TGCAGTGTCCGGGACAGAACCTTCTCCTACGAGCAGTACTTC.

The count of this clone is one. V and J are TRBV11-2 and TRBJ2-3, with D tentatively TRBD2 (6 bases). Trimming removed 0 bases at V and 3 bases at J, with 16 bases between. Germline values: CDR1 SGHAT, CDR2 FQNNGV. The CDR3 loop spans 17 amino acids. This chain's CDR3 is CASSLDPGGWGTDTQYF. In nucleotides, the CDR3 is TGTGCCAGCAGCTTAGATCCAGGAGGGTGGGGGACAGATACGCAGTATTTT. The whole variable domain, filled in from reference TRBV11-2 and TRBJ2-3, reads EAGVAQSPRYKIIEKRQSVAFWCNPISGHATLYWYQQILGQGPKLLIQFQNNGVVDDSQLPKDRFSAERLKGVDSTLKIQPAKLEDSAVYLCASSLDPGGWGTDTQYFGPGTRLTVL.